The 23 T cell receptor beta chains reported below all come from one sample, sequenced in a study of Ad26.COV2.S vaccination and SARS-CoV-2 variants. The repertoire was sequenced with immunoSEQ multiplex PCR; TCRdb's copy has only in-frame clones and lacks some. The table has hundreds of thousands of clones, about nine tenths seen once. Documented treatment: approximately 18 received Ad26.COV2.S at low or high dose, single or two shots; 5 received placebo; per-sample allocation not given. All samples were drawn on day 63, counting from the first vaccine or placebo injection. Specimen: peripheral blood, collected in a trial of Ad26.COV2.S vaccine versus placebo. The receptors here all came from a person aged 18-65 years who received the Ad26.COV2.S COVID-19 vaccine or a placebo.

This chain uses TRBV21-1 with TRBJ2-5; the table's TRBD2 call for D was not verified on the DNA. TRBV21-1 is a documented pseudogene. This CDR3 is 17 amino acids long. In DNA, the CDR3 is TGTGCCAGCAGCAAAGTTTGGGCGGGAGAATACCCAGAGACCCAGTACTTC. Residues: CASSKVWAGEYPETQYF.

The rearrangement uses TRBV6-5 and TRBJ2-7; possibly TRBD2 for D (6 bases). V dropped 4 bases and J dropped 3 bases, with 10 bases sitting between them. Germline V CDR1 and CDR2: MNHEY, SVGAGI. The CDR3 loop spans 13 amino acids. Written as DNA, the CDR3 is TGTGCCAGCAGTTTCGCCGGGGGCTACGAGCAGTACTTC. This sequence encodes CASSFAGGYEQYF.

The J gene is TRBJ2-3, the V gene TRBV5-1; D unresolved. CDR1 and CDR2 (germline): SGHRS, YFSETQ. The length of the CDR3 is 14 residues. Trimming left V 4 bases short and J 2 bases short, with 11 bases between. CDR3 bases: TGCGCCAGCAGCGCAGAACAGATCACAGATACGCAGTATTTT. Translated: CASSAEQITDTQYF.

J is TRBJ1-4 and V is TRBV2; D might be TRBD1 (5 bases). Trimming took off 3 bases at V and 4 bases at J, with 15 bases between the two ends. Germline loops: CDR1 SNHLY, CDR2 FYNNEI. CDR3 length equals 16 residues. The CDR3 region has the DNA TGTGCCAGCAGTGAGCCTCCAGGGAGGGGTAATGAAAAACTGTTTTTT. Translating it yields CASSEPPGRGNEKLFF.

The chain combines TRBV15 with TRBJ2-1; 13 bases map to TRBD2. This CDR3 region has 17 residues. CDR1 and CDR2 (germline): LNHNV, YYDKDF (reference sequence). J was trimmed by 7 bases and V by 5 bases; bases with no gene match: 11. The CDR3 coding sequence is TGTGCCACCAGCGTAGGACAGGGACTAGCGGGAAGGAATGAGCAGTTCTTC. Its protein product is CATSVGQGLAGRNEQFF.

The chain couples TRBV3-1 (or the pseudogene TRBV3-2) to TRBJ2-7, with TRBD2 identical over 9 bases. The CDR3 covers 14 residues. CDR1 is LGHDT and CDR2 is YNNKEL in the germline V gene (reference sequence). The trim removed 2 bases at V and 2 bases at J, leaving 1 base unmatched. DNA for the CDR3: TGTGCCAGCAGCCAACTAGCGGGACCCTACGAGCAGTACTTC. This encodes CASSQLAGPYEQYF.

The DNA for the CDR3 is TGTGCCAGTAGTATAGATCCCTCCCCTCGTTGGAATCAGCCCCAGCATTTT. This gives the protein CASSIDPSPRWNQPQHF. V gene TRBV19 combines with J gene TRBJ1-5; no reliable D call. CDR3 length: 17 residues. V lost 0 bases and J lost 4, with 16 bases in between. Germline lookup yields CDR1 LNHDA and CDR2 SQIVND (reference sequence). Combining the CDR3 with reference TRBV19 and TRBJ1-5 gives the whole variable domain DGGITQSPKYLFRKEGQNVTLSCEQNLNHDAMYWYRQDPGQGLRLIYYSQIVNDFQKGDIAEGYSVSREKKESFPLTVTSAQKNPTAFYLCASSIDPSPRWNQPQHFGDGTRLSIL.

The chain uses TRBV27 and TRBJ2-1, with TRBD2 matching 15 bases. The CDR3 has 18 residues. Trimming removed 5 bases from V and 6 bases from J; junction bases left unmatched: 11. Germline V gene sequence: CDR1 MNHEY, CDR2 SMNVEV (reference sequence). In DNA, the CDR3 is TGTGCCAGCAGTGGAAGGACTAGCGGGAGGGCCCCAGGCAATGAGCAGTTCTTC. Protein sequence: CASSGRTSGRAPGNEQFF.

The V and J genes are TRBV27 and TRBJ1-5; D is possibly TRBD1 (6 bases). This CDR3 has 18 amino acids. Between the trimmed V and J ends, which lost 5 bases and 2 bases, there was a span of 22 bases. Germline lookup yields CDR1 MNHEY and CDR2 SMNVEV (reference sequence). CDR3 protein: CASSPRAMGTSGNQPQHF. CDR3 nucleotides: TGTGCCAGCAGTCCACGGGCCATGGGGACAAGCGGCAATCAGCCCCAGCATTTT.

This chain connects TRBV7-2 to TRBJ2-5; a possible D gene is TRBD2 (5 bases). V dropped 1 base and J dropped 7 bases, with 19 bases sitting between them. Germline assignment: CDR1 SGHTA and CDR2 FQGNSA. The length of the CDR3 is 16 residues. The CDR3: CASSLVGIVTGGTQYF. The DNA for the CDR3 is TGTGCCAGCAGCTTAGTCGGGATTGTGACGGGTGGGACCCAGTACTTC.

The chain links TRBV5-5 to TRBJ1-3; weak D call: TRBD1 (5 bases). This CDR3 region has 14 residues. CDR1 and CDR2 (germline): SGHKS, YYEKEE (reference sequence). V was cut by 2 bases and J by 2 bases, with 8 bases left in between. This chain's CDR3 is CASSFAGAGNTIYF. CDR3 bases: TGTGCCAGCAGCTTTGCGGGGGCTGGAAACACCATATATTTT.

CDR3 residues: CASSQEGTSGSYDTYNEQFF. DNA of the CDR3: TGTGCCAGCAGCCAAGAGGGCACTAGCGGGAGTTATGACACCTACAATGAGCAGTTCTTC. The gene calls are TRBV3-1 (or the pseudogene TRBV3-2) and TRBJ2-1; 11 bases fit TRBD2. The CDR3 sequence is 20 residues long. V shed 0 bases and J 2 bases; nucleotides not matched to a gene: 12. Germline CDR1 reads LGHDT; CDR2 reads YNNKEL (reference sequence).

The chain combines TRBV6-1 with TRBJ2-1, with D tentatively TRBD1 (6 bases). V lost 3 bases and J lost 1, with 7 bases in between. The CDR3 contains 14 residues. CDR1 is MNHNS and CDR2 is SASEGT in the germline V gene. The CDR3 DNA follows: TGTGCCAGCAGTGAGGGGGCGTCCTACAATGAGCAGTTCTTC. It codes for CASSEGASYNEQFF.

The J gene is TRBJ1-5, the V gene TRBV19, with D maybe TRBD1 (6 bases). Trimming cost V 5 bases and J 1 base, with 15 bases left between them. The CDR3 runs to 16 residues. CDR1 LNHDA and CDR2 SQIVND come from the germline V gene (reference sequence). CDR3 in amino acids: CASSWRGGVSNQPQHF. As DNA, the CDR3 is TGTGCCAGTAGTTGGCGCGGGGGCGTGAGCAATCAGCCCCAGCATTTT. The full variable domain, completed using reference TRBV19 and TRBJ1-5, is DGGITQSPKYLFRKEGQNVTLSCEQNLNHDAMYWYRQDPGQGLRLIYYSQIVNDFQKGDIAEGYSVSREKKESFPLTVTSAQKNPTAFYLCASSWRGGVSNQPQHFGDGTRLSIL.

The chain is built from TRBV7-2 and TRBJ1-5, with 9 bases lining up with TRBD1. J gave up 0 bases and V 2 bases, and 8 bases lay outside the gene matches. Germline V gene data show CDR1 as SGHTA and CDR2 as FQGNSA. The CDR3 runs to 18 residues. The CDR3, as DNA: TGTGCCAGCAGCTTAAGGTCGGACAGGGGCGATAGCAATCAGCCCCAGCATTTT. It encodes CASSLRSDRGDSNQPQHF.

J is TRBJ1-4 and V is TRBV7-2; TRBD1 matches 7 bases. Germline-derived CDR1 and CDR2 are SGHTA and FQGNSA. The CDR3 length is 13 residues. Trimming cost V 4 bases and J 10 bases; bases outside gene matches: 6. This CDR3 is CASSSTGARKLFF. The CDR3 DNA is TGTGCCAGCAGCTCCACAGGGGCGAGAAAACTGTTTTTT.

The rearrangement joins TRBV9 to TRBJ2-5; TRBD2 might be the D (6 bases). This CDR3 spans 16 amino acids. The germline CDR1 and CDR2 sequences are SGDLS and YYNGEE. V shed 3 bases and J shed 2 bases, with 17 bases lying between them. As DNA, the CDR3 is TGTGCCAGCAGCGCCTTGGGGGGAGGAAGTCAAGAGACCCAGTACTTC. Translating it yields CASSALGGGSQETQYF.

V gene TRBV10-3 combines with J gene TRBJ2-5; maybe TRBD1 (5 bases). CDR3 length equals 12 residues. CDR1 is ENHRY and CDR2 is SYGVKD in the germline V gene. V was shortened by 3 bases and J by 5 bases, with 7 bases between the two germline ends. The CDR3 loop reads CAISEQAETQYF. The CDR3 DNA reads as TGTGCCATCAGTGAACAGGCGGAGACCCAGTACTTC.

In regard to this clone: Other DNA sequences of this sample code for an identical CDR3. V usage is TRBV6-5 and J usage is TRBJ1-6; D gene unclear. This CDR3 is 12 amino acids long. Between the trimmed V and J ends, which lost 6 bases and 7 bases, there was a span of 7 bases. Germline V gene sequence: CDR1 MNHEY, CDR2 SVGAGI. The CDR3, as DNA: TGTGCCAGCAGCTATCCAAATTCACCCCTCCACTTT. It specifies CASSYPNSPLHF.

J is TRBJ1-2 and V is TRBV11-2; D is uncertain. V lost 1 base, J lost 4 bases, and 10 bases lay in between. Looked up from germline, CDR1 is SGHAT and CDR2 is FQNNGV. The CDR3 is 14 amino acids. CDR3 amino acids: CASSLVGRGYGYTF. The CDR3 DNA reads TGTGCCAGCAGCTTAGTAGGGCGCGGCTATGGCTACACCTTC.

The V gene is TRBV10-3, the J gene TRBJ2-3; 7 bases agree with TRBD2. This CDR3 contains 15 residues. CDR1 ENHRY and CDR2 SYGVKD come from the germline V gene. Trimming removed 4 bases from V and 3 bases from J; junction bases left unmatched: 7. In nucleotides, the CDR3 is TGTGCCATCAGTGGGAGGGAGCGGGAAACAGATACGCAGTATTTT. The encoded protein is CAISGRERETDTQYF.

In its sample, this clone was seen once. V usage is TRBV3-1 (or the pseudogene TRBV3-2) and J usage is TRBJ2-3, with a tentative D call TRBD2 (5 bases). The CDR3 extends over 15 amino acids. The V and J ends lost 1 base and 1 base respectively, with 9 bases between them. The germline CDR1 and CDR2 sequences are LGHDT and YNNKEL (reference sequence). DNA of the CDR3: TGTGCCAGCAGCCAAGGCGTTAGCGGCACAGATACGCAGTATTTT. It translates to CASSQGVSGTDTQYF.

CDR3 nucleotide sequence: TGTGCCACCAGCAGAGGCAGAGGCCGGGCCTACGAGCAGTACTTC. Translating gives CATSRGRGRAYEQYF. The J gene is TRBJ2-7, the V gene TRBV15; no clear D. Germline V gene lookup returns CDR1 LNHNV and CDR2 YYDKDF (reference sequence). Trimming cost V 1 base and J 2 bases, with 12 bases left between them. The CDR3 is 15 amino acids.